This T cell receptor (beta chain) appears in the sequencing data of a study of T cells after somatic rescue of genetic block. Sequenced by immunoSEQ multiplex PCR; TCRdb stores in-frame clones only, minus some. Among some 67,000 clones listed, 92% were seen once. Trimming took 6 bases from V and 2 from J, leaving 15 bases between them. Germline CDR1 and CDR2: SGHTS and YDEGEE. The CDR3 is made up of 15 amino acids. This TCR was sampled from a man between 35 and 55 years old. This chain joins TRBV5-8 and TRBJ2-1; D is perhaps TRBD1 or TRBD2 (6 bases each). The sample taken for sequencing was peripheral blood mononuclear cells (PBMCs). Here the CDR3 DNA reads TGTGCCAGCATCCTGGGGGCTAGCGCCTACAATGAGCAGTTCTTC. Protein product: CASILGASAYNEQFF.